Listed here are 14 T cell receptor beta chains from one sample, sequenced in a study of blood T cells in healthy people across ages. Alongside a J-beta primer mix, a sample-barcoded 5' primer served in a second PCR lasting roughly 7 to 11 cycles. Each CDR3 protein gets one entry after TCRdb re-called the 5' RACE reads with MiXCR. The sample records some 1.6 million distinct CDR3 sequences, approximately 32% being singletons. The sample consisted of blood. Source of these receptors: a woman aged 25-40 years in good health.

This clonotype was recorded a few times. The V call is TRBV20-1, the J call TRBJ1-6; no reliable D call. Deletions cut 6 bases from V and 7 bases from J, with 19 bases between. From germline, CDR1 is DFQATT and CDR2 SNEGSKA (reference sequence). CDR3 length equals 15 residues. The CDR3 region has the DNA TGCAGTGCCCTAACGCGGGCCAGTACAAATTCACCCCTCCACTTT. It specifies CSALTRASTNSPLHF.

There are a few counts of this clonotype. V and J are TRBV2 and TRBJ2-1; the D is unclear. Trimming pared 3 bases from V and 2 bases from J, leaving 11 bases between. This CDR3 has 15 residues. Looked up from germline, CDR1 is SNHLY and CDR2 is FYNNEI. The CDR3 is CASSDTVLTYNEQFF. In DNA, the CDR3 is TGTGCCAGCAGTGACACAGTTCTTACCTACAATGAGCAGTTCTTC. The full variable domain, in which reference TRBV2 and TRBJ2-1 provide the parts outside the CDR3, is EPEVTQTPSHQVTQMGQEVILRCVPISNHLYFYWYRQILGQKVEFLVSFYNNEISEKSEIFDDQFSVERPDGSNFTLKIRSTKLEDSAMYFCASSDTVLTYNEQFFGPGTRLTVL.

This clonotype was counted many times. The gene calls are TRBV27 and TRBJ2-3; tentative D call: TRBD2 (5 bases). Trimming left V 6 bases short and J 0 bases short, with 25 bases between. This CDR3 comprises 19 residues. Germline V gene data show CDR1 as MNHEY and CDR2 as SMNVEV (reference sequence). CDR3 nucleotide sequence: TGTGCCAGCAGCTCCCTGGACTCTCTAGTCGATCCTAGCACAGATACGCAGTATTTT. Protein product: CASSSLDSLVDPSTDTQYF.

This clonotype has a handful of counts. The CDR3 sequence is CASSFRASGRYNEQFF. The CDR3 nucleotides are TGTGCCAGCAGTTTTAGGGCTAGCGGGCGGTACAATGAGCAGTTCTTC. V and J are TRBV28 and TRBJ2-1; 8 bases match TRBD2. This CDR3 has 16 amino acids. Germline V lookup: CDR1 MDHEN, CDR2 SYDVKM. Trimming cost V 3 bases and J 4 bases; bases outside gene matches: 8. The variable domain in full, completed from reference TRBV28 and TRBJ2-1, reads DVKVTQSSRYLVKRTGEKVFLECVQDMDHENMFWYRQDPGLGLRLIYFSYDVKMKEKGDIPEGYSVSREKKERFSLILESASTNQTSMYLCASSFRASGRYNEQFFGPGTRLTVL.

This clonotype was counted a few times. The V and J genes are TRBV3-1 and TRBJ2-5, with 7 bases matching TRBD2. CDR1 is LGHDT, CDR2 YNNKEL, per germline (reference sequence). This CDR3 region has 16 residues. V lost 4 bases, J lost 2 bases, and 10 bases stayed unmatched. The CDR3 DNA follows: TGTGCCAGCAGCCTATGGGAGCTAGCGGTACAAGAGACCCAGTACTTC. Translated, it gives CASSLWELAVQETQYF.

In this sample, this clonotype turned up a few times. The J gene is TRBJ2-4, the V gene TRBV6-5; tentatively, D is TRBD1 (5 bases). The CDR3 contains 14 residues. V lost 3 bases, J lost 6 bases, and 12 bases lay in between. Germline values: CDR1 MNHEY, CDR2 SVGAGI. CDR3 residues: CASSYKGFGNIQYF. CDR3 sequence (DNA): TGTGCCAGCAGTTATAAGGGGTTTGGAAACATTCAGTACTTC.

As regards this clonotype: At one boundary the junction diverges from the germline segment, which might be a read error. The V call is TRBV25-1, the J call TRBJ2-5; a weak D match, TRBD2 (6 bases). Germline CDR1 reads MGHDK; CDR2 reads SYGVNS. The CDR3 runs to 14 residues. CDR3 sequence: CANSLQEGQETQYF. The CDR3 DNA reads TGTGCCAACAGTTTGCAGGAGGGCCAAGAGACCCAGTACTTC.

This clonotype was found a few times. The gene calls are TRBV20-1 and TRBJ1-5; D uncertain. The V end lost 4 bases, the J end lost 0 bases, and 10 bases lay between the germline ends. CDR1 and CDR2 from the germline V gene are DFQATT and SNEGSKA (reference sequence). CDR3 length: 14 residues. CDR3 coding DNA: TGCAGTGCTACCGGGATTTATAGCAATCAGCCCCAGCATTTT. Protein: CSATGIYSNQPQHF.

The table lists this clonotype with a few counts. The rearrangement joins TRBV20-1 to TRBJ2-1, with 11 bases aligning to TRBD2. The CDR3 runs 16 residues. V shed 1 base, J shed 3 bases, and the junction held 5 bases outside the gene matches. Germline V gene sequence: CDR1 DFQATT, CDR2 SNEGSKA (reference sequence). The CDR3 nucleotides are TGCAGTGCTAGAGCTAGCGGGGGGAGTCACTACAATGAGCAGTTCTTC. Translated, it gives CSARASGGSHYNEQFF.

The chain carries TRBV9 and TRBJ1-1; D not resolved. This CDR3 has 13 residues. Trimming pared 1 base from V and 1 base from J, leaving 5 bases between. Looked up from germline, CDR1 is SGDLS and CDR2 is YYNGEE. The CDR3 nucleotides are TGTGCCAGCAGCGTATACGCGAACACTGAAGCTTTCTTT. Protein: CASSVYANTEAFF.

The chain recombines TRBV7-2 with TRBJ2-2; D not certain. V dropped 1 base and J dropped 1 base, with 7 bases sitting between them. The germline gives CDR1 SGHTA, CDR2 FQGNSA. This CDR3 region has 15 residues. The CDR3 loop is CASSLGDRNTGELFF. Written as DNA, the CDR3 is TGTGCCAGCAGCTTAGGGGATCGGAACACCGGGGAGCTGTTTTTT.

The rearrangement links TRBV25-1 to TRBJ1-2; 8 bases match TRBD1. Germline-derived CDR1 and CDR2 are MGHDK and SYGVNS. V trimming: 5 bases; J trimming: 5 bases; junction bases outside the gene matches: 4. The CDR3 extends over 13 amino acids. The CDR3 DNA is TGTGCCAGCAGTCAGGGGGCCCGATATGGCTACACCTTC. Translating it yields CASSQGARYGYTF.

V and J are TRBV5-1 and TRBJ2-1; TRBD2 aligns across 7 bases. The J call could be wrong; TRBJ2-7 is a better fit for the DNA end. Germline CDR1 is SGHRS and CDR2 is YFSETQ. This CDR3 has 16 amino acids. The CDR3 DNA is TGCGCCAGCAGCCCTATAGCGGGTCTCTCCTACAATGAGCAGTACTTC. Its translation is CASSPIAGLSYNEQYF.

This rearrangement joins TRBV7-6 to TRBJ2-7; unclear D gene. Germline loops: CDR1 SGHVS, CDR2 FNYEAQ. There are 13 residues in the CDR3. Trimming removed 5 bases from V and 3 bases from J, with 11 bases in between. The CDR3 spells CASSPNKIYEQYF. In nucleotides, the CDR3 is TGTGCCAGCAGCCCGAACAAGATCTACGAGCAGTACTTC.